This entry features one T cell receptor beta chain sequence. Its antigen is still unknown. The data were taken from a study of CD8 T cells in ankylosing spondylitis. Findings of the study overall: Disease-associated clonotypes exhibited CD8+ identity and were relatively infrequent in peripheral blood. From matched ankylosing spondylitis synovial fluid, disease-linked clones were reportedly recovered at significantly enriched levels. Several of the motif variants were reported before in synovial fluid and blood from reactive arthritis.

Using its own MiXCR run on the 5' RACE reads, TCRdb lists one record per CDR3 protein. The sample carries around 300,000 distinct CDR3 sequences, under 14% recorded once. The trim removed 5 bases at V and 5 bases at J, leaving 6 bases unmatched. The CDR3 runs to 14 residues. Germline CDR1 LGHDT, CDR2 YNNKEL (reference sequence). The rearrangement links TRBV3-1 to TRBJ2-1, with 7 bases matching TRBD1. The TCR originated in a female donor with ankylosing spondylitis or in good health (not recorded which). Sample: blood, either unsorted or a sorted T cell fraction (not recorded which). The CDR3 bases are TGTGCCAGCAGCTACTGGGACAGCGACAATGAGCAGTTCTTC. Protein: CASSYWDSDNEQFF.